One sample yielded the 11 T cell receptor beta chains listed below, sequenced in a study of post-analysis software for immune sequencing data. Unique molecular identifiers tagged the TCR beta cDNA libraries. Via MiXCR, TCRdb re-called the PCR reads, giving one row per CDR3 protein. The sample carries around 700,000 distinct CDR3 sequences, about 60% recorded once. Study-level results: Higher frequency in patients than in controls was seen for 5 or 6 TRBV segments, with TRBV5-6, TRBV5-1 and TRBV20-1 among them.

For these receptors, no antigen is known. Sequencing used blood. These receptors originate from a girl aged 2-9 years with multiple sclerosis.

The chain recombines TRBV14 with TRBJ1-1; D is uncertain. CDR1 and CDR2 from the germline V gene are SGHDN and FVKESK. The V end was cut by 4 bases, the J end by 1 base, with 10 bases between. This CDR3 has 14 amino acids. The CDR3 DNA follows: TGTGCCAGCAGCCTAACTACACGGAACACTGAAGCTTTCTTT. Its protein is CASSLTTRNTEAFF.

The CDR3 region has the DNA TGTGCCAGCAGCTTATGGGACCCGCGCAGCAATCAGCCCCAGCATTTT. This encodes CASSLWDPRSNQPQHF. The chain recombines TRBV7-9 with TRBJ1-5; D perhaps matches TRBD1 (5 bases). V lost 2 bases and J lost 1, with 12 bases in between. The CDR3 length is 16 residues. Germline V lookup: CDR1 SEHNR, CDR2 FQNEAQ (reference sequence).

The chain is built from TRBV20-1 and TRBJ2-5; 9 nucleotides align to TRBD1. Germline V gives CDR1 DFQATT, CDR2 SNEGSKA (reference sequence). Unmatched junction bases numbered 6, after V lost 6 bases and J lost 4 bases. The CDR3 has 13 residues. The CDR3: CSADRGLRETQYF. The CDR3 DNA reads TGCAGTGCGGACAGGGGATTGCGAGAGACCCAGTACTTC.

This clonotype has just one count. V is TRBV12-3 or TRBV12-4 and J is TRBJ1-2; 7 nucleotides line up with TRBD1. The CDR3 contains 15 residues. The V and J ends lost 6 bases and 0 bases, in that order; junction bases with no gene match: 7. This CDR3 reads CASSPLGTANYGYTF. In DNA form, the CDR3 reads TGTGCCAGCAGCCCTCTCGGGACAGCTAACTATGGCTACACCTTC.

CDR3 residues: CASSGGSGGYEQFF. DNA for the CDR3: TGTGCCAGCAGTGGGGGGAGCGGGGGGTATGAGCAGTTCTTC. V is TRBV12-3 or TRBV12-4 and J is TRBJ2-1, with 9 bases fitting TRBD2. The CDR3 has 14 residues. The V segment lost 5 bases and the J segment 8 bases; nucleotides outside the gene matches: 7.

This clonotype turned up a few times. V and J are TRBV7-2 and TRBJ2-7, with D unresolved. Trimming pared 4 bases from V and 1 base from J, leaving 8 bases between. Germline values: CDR1 SGHTA, CDR2 FQGNSA. This CDR3 has 13 residues. CDR3 in amino acids: CASSSMGSYEQYF. The CDR3 bases are TGTGCCAGCAGCTCCATGGGATCCTACGAGCAGTACTTC. Full variable domain (remainder filled in from reference TRBV7-2 and TRBJ2-7): GAGVSQSPSNKVTEKGKDVELRCDPISGHTALYWYRQSLGQGLEFLIYFQGNSAPDKSGLPSDRFSAERTGGSVSTLTIQRTQQEDSAVYLCASSSMGSYEQYFGPGTRLTVT.

V and J are TRBV20-1 and TRBJ2-3, with D maybe TRBD2 (5 bases). Trimming removed 7 bases from V and 4 bases from J, with 18 bases in between. This CDR3 contains 14 residues. From germline, CDR1 is DFQATT and CDR2 SNEGSKA (reference sequence). CDR3: CSGIQADGADTQYF. Written as DNA, the CDR3 is TGCAGTGGCATCCAAGCGGACGGGGCAGATACGCAGTATTTT.

This clonotype was seen once. J is TRBJ2-3 and V is TRBV27; 7 bases align to TRBD1. The CDR3 has 18 residues. V lost 4 bases to trimming and J lost 0 bases; unmatched junction nucleotides: 13. Germline V lookup: CDR1 MNHEY, CDR2 SMNVEV (reference sequence). The CDR3: CASSSLDRSPFSTDTQYF. The CDR3 region has the DNA TGTGCCAGCAGTTCCCTGGACAGGTCCCCCTTTAGCACAGATACGCAGTATTTT.

This clonotype has more than one count but fewer than ten. The chain couples TRBV6-5 to TRBJ2-7; 8 nucleotides match TRBD1. The V gene end was trimmed by 2 bases and the J gene end by 4 bases; junction bases not matched to a gene: 16. The CDR3 has 18 residues. Germline assignment: CDR1 MNHEY and CDR2 SVGAGI. This chain's CDR3 is CASSYAPSGEDRAYEQYF. The CDR3 region has the DNA TGTGCCAGCAGTTACGCCCCCTCAGGTGAGGACAGGGCGTACGAGCAGTACTTC.

This clonotype was counted only a few times. J is TRBJ2-1 and V is TRBV7-2; no clear D gene. The CDR3 spans 13 residues. CDR1 and CDR2 (germline): SGHTA, FQGNSA. V lost 2 bases, J lost 9 bases, and 11 bases lay in between. In DNA form, the CDR3 reads TGTGCCAGCAGCTTAATAGGGCCCTCTGAGCAGTTCTTC. Its translation: CASSLIGPSEQFF.

This chain connects TRBV18 to TRBJ2-7; no firm D call. Germline V gene data show CDR1 as KGHSH and CDR2 as LQKENI. V was trimmed by 0 bases and J by 1 base, leaving 10 bases between them. The CDR3 covers 15 residues. The CDR3 protein is CASSPPNTSSYEQYF. Here the CDR3 DNA reads TGTGCCAGCTCACCACCTAATACAAGTTCCTACGAGCAGTACTTC.